Shown below are 5 T cell receptor beta chains from a single sample sequenced in a study of vaccination and CD4 T cells after COVID-19. Oncomine TCR Beta short-read sequencing was applied to DNA from cultured CD4+ T cells. TCRdb reprocessed the PCR reads with MiXCR, giving one entry per CDR3 protein. The table has tens of thousands of distinct CDR3 sequences, over 25% seen once. Antigens for these TCRs are unknown. As to time point: late sampling 161 to 241 days after vaccination in three convalescent patients. Regarding treatment: approximately 10-day PBMC culture with coronavirus spike peptide pools or control peptides (ViraFEST assay). Sequenced material: CD4+ T cells from blood, cultured in vitro, taken about 7 months after SARS-CoV-2 vaccination. The receptor source for this set is a human donor who had recovered from COVID-19.

This clonotype was detected only a few times. In DNA form, the CDR3 reads TGTGCCAGTAGGCAAGCGGGACAAGTCCTGGCTGAGCAGTACTTC. It encodes CASRQAGQVLAEQYF. V usage is TRBV19 and J usage is TRBJ2-7, with D possibly TRBD2 on 7 matching bases. V gave up 6 bases and J gave up 7 bases, with 22 bases separating them. Germline values: CDR1 LNHDA, CDR2 SQIVND (reference sequence). This CDR3 contains 15 residues.

This clonotype was seen only a few times. This rearrangement joins TRBV21-1 to TRBJ2-7. TRBV21-1 is noted as a pseudogene. The CDR3 is 10 amino acids. The CDR3: CASRPYEQYF. Written as DNA, the CDR3 is TGTGCCAGCAGACCCTACGAGCAGTACTTC.

In DNA form, the CDR3 reads TGTGCCAGCAGTTGGCAGTGGGATGAGCAGTTCTTC. It specifies CASSWQWDEQFF. This chain uses TRBV6-5 with TRBJ2-1; unclear D gene. V lost 4 bases, J lost 8 bases, and 9 bases lay in between. Germline lookup yields CDR1 MNHEY and CDR2 SVGAGI. The CDR3 totals 12 residues.

This clonotype occurred a few times. V usage is TRBV7-8 and J usage is TRBJ2-1, with 11 bases fitting TRBD2. The CDR3 spans 16 residues. Germline V gene data show CDR1 as SGHVS and CDR2 as FQNEAQ. Germline trimming cut 5 bases from V and 7 bases from J; bases unmatched to any gene: 10. The CDR3 region is CASSQFSSGRRNEQFF. In DNA form, the CDR3 reads TGTGCCAGCAGCCAATTTTCTAGCGGGAGGCGGAATGAGCAGTTCTTC.

The chain links TRBV29-1 to TRBJ2-1, with D hard to call. The germline V gene encodes CDR1 SQVTM and CDR2 ANQGSEA. V lost 0 bases, J lost 7 bases, and 10 bases lay in between. This CDR3 spans 13 amino acids. The CDR3: CSVEDYRRNEQFF. The CDR3 nucleotides are TGCAGCGTTGAAGATTATCGACGAAATGAGCAGTTCTTC.